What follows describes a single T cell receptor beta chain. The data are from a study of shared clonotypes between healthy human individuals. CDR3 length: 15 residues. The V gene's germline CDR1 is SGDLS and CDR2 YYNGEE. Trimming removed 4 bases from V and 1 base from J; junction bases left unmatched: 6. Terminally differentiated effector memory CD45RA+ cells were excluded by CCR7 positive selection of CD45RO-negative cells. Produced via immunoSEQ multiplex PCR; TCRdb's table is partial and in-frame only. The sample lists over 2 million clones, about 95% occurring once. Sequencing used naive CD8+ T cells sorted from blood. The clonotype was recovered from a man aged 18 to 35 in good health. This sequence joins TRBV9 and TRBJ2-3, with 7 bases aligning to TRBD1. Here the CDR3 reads CASSSEGAGTDTQYF. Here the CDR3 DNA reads TGTGCCAGCAGCTCAGAGGGGGCGGGCACAGATACGCAGTATTTT.